A single T cell receptor (beta chain) is shown here with its context. What it binds is unknown. This specimen comes from a study of vaccination effects on CD4 cells after COVID-19. Sequencing was preceded by expansion of antigen-specific CD4+ T cells with viral peptide pools in the ViraFEST assay. Cells that had been cultured for 9 to 10 days were the source of isolated CD4+ T cells. BNT162b2 vaccine or mRNA-1273 vaccine was given to participants in two doses. Trimming took 7 bases from V and 8 from J, leaving 11 bases between them. Germline CDR1 MNHEY, CDR2 SMNVEV (reference sequence). The CDR3 has 11 amino acids. This table comes from immunoSEQ multiplex PCR, and its TCRdb copy is limited to in-frame clones, with some not included. The sample has roughly 24,000 clones; more than 65% are singletons.

Sequencing used CD4+ T cells from PBMCs cultured with HCoV-NL63 spike peptides, obtained after COVID-19 vaccination. The genes are TRBV27 and TRBJ1-1; D is possibly TRBD1 (6 bases). This clonotype originated in a human donor who received a COVID-19 vaccine. CDR3 amino acids: CASKLDREAFF. The CDR3, as DNA: TGTGCCAGCAAACTAGACAGGGAAGCTTTCTTT.